The rows below give T cell receptor beta chains drawn from one sample of a study of T-cell memory formation after mild COVID-19. TCRdb reanalysed the 5' RACE reads using MiXCR and keeps one entry per CDR3 protein. The table shows fewer than 400,000 distinct CDR3 sequences, with 10% to 15% occurring only once. Sequencing input: PBMCs or a T cell subset sorted from them (not recorded which). The receptors derive from a man between 18 and 29 years old who had mild COVID-19 (a few samples of this study predate the infection). Cell type and time point are not known. CDR3s include the opening cysteine and the closing phenylalanine or tryptophan. The D gene is left open where the match is weak. The listing skips clone size in some rows; elsewhere it reads once, few, many or a size class.

D: NA
V: TRBV18
size: few
J: TRBJ1-1
CDR3: CASSPNEGGRITEAFF
DNA: TGTGCCAGCTCACCAAATGAGGGGGGGCGCATCACTGAAGCTTTCTTT

D: TRBD1
V: TRBV5-1
size: few
J: TRBJ1-1
CDR3: CASSSDGQGPEAFF
DNA: TGCGCCAGCAGCTCGGACGGACAGGGGCCTGAAGCTTTCTTT

D: NA
V: TRBV2
size: NA
J: TRBJ1-2
CDR3: CASTPEGWGNYGYTF
DNA: TGTGCCAGCACTCCCGAAGGGTGGGGTAACTATGGCTACACCTTC

D: NA
V: TRBV20-1
size: NA
J: TRBJ2-7
CDR3: CSARGLNSEQYF
DNA: TGCAGTGCTAGGGGCTTGAATTCCGAGCAGTACTTC

D: TRBD1
V: TRBV6-6
size: few
J: TRBJ2-5
CDR3: CASSYSRAGGLQETQYF
DNA: TGTGCCAGCAGTTACTCGAGGGCAGGGGGCCTTCAAGAGACCCAGTACTTC

D: NA
V: TRBV28
size: NA
J: TRBJ1-2
CDR3: CAAGIYGYTF
DNA: TGTGCCGCCGGGATATATGGCTACACCTTC

D: NA
V: TRBV7-8
size: few
J: TRBJ2-7
CDR3: CASSPRVDLSSYEQYF
DNA: TGTGCCAGCAGCCCCCGTGTAGATCTTAGCTCCTACGAGCAGTACTTC

D: NA
V: TRBV4-3
size: few
J: TRBJ1-1
CDR3: CASSQGHLRTEAFF
DNA: TGCGCCAGCAGCCAAGGGCACCTCCGAACTGAAGCTTTCTTT

D: TRBD1
V: TRBV7-9
size: NA
J: TRBJ2-5
CDR3: CASSWGRQGKETQYF
DNA: TGTGCCAGCAGCTGGGGGAGACAGGGGAAAGAGACCCAGTACTTC

D: NA
V: TRBV4-3
size: NA
J: TRBJ1-5
CDR3: CASSQDWAGLQPQHF
DNA: TGCGCCAGCAGCCAAGACTGGGCAGGGCTTCAGCCCCAGCATTTT

D: TRBD2
V: TRBV7-3
size: many
J: TRBJ2-2
CDR3: CASSPQAGPGELFF
DNA: TGTGCCAGCAGCCCCCAAGCGGGACCCGGGGAGCTGTTTTTT

D: TRBD1
V: TRBV10-3
size: few
J: TRBJ2-7
CDR3: CAISDSTTGAEQYF
DNA: TGTGCCATCAGTGACTCTACTACAGGGGCCGAGCAGTACTTC

D: TRBD2
V: TRBV7-2
size: NA
J: TRBJ2-1
CDR3: CASSLRGGLDNEQFF
DNA: TGTGCCAGCAGCCTGCGGGGGGGATTAGACAATGAGCAGTTCTTC

D: NA
V: TRBV20-1
size: NA
J: TRBJ1-5
CDR3: CSASPYRENQPQHF
DNA: TGCAGTGCTAGTCCTTACAGGGAGAATCAGCCCCAGCATTTT

D: TRBD1
V: TRBV7-2
size: few
J: TRBJ2-1
CDR3: CASSLRDRVRNEQFF
DNA: TGTGCCAGCAGCTTAAGGGACAGGGTGCGAAATGAGCAGTTCTTC

D: TRBD2
V: TRBV7-9
size: few
J: TRBJ2-7
CDR3: CASSLGAGGPYEQYF
DNA: TGTGCCAGCAGCTTAGGGGCGGGGGGGCCCTACGAGCAGTACTTC

D: TRBD2
V: TRBV5-1
size: NA
J: TRBJ2-1
CDR3: CASSWGLGGNEQFF
DNA: TGCGCCAGCAGCTGGGGACTAGGGGGCAATGAGCAGTTCTTC

D: TRBD1
V: TRBV19
size: few
J: TRBJ1-2
CDR3: CASSWTGGRNYGYTF
DNA: TGTGCCAGTAGTTGGACAGGGGGCCGAAACTATGGCTACACCTTC

D: NA
V: TRBV20-1
size: few
J: TRBJ2-7
CDR3: CSAISRGSSGEQYF
DNA: TGCAGTGCTATTTCGCGGGGTTCCTCTGGCGAGCAGTACTTC

D: NA
V: TRBV27
size: NA
J: TRBJ2-7
CDR3: CASSASGTGTYEQYF
DNA: TGTGCCAGCAGTGCCTCCGGGACGGGAACCTACGAGCAGTACTTC

D: NA
V: TRBV6-6
size: NA
J: TRBJ2-6
CDR3: CASCPVGLLVSGANVLTF
DNA: TGTGCCAGCTGTCCGGTTGGACTCCTGGTATCTGGGGCCAACGTCCTGACTTTC

D: NA
V: TRBV6-2/TRBV6-3
size: NA
J: TRBJ2-1
CDR3: CASEAGARTEQFF
DNA: TGTGCCAGCGAGGCGGGGGCCCGGACAGAGCAGTTCTTC

D: NA
V: TRBV6-5
size: NA
J: TRBJ1-1
CDR3: CASSPADSSNTEAFF
DNA: TGTGCCAGCAGTCCCGCGGACAGCTCGAACACTGAAGCTTTCTTT

D: TRBD2
V: TRBV25-1
size: NA
J: TRBJ2-1
CDR3: CASRTLAGGYNEQFF
DNA: TGTGCCAGCCGTACCTTAGCGGGGGGGTACAATGAGCAGTTCTTC

D: TRBD1
V: TRBV6-6
size: few
J: TRBJ2-1
CDR3: CASSRPGQGINEQFF
DNA: TGTGCCAGCAGTAGGCCGGGACAGGGAATCAATGAGCAGTTCTTC

D: NA
V: TRBV18
size: NA
J: TRBJ2-3
CDR3: CASSRQGLVADTQYF
DNA: TGTGCCAGCTCCCGACAGGGACTCGTCGCGGATACGCAGTATTTT

D: NA
V: TRBV11-2
size: NA
J: TRBJ2-6
CDR3: CASSLSGAGANVLTF
DNA: TGTGCCAGCAGCTTATCTGGGGCAGGGGCCAACGTCCTGACTTTC

D: TRBD2
V: TRBV9
size: few
J: TRBJ2-7
CDR3: CASSVEGSGGYEQYF
DNA: TGTGCCAGCAGCGTAGAGGGTAGCGGGGGCTACGAGCAGTACTTC

D: NA
V: TRBV4-1
size: NA
J: TRBJ2-3
CDR3: CASSHLVRGAKFGTQYF
DNA: TGCGCCAGCAGCCACCTCGTTAGGGGGGCGAAGTTCGGTACGCAGTATTTT

D: NA
V: TRBV6-5
size: many
J: TRBJ1-2
CDR3: CASRTPGGDDGYTF
DNA: TGTGCCAGCAGAACACCGGGGGGCGACGATGGCTACACCTTC

D: NA
V: TRBV18
size: few
J: TRBJ2-2
CDR3: CASSPPVRNGELFF
DNA: TGTGCCAGCTCACCACCTGTCAGGAACGGGGAGCTGTTTTTT

D: NA
V: TRBV5-1
size: few
J: TRBJ2-7
CDR3: CASSQGHPSYEQYF
DNA: TGCGCCAGCAGCCAGGGGCACCCTTCCTACGAGCAGTACTTC

D: NA
V: TRBV5-1
size: few
J: TRBJ1-2
CDR3: CASSMAGRSGYTF
DNA: TGCGCCAGCAGCATGGCCGGGCGCTCGGGCTACACCTTC

D: NA
V: TRBV7-3
size: NA
J: TRBJ1-1
CDR3: CASSLTAVGGTEAFF
DNA: TGTGCCAGCAGCTTAACGGCGGTAGGAGGAACTGAAGCTTTCTTT

D: NA
V: TRBV25-1
size: few
J: TRBJ2-3
CDR3: CASRSIRDTQYF
DNA: TGTGCCAGCAGGAGTATTAGGGATACGCAGTATTTT

D: NA
V: TRBV4-2
size: few
J: TRBJ1-5
CDR3: CASSQDPTGDQPQHF
DNA: TGTGCCAGCAGCCAAGATCCAACAGGTGATCAGCCCCAGCATTTT

D: NA
V: TRBV5-1
size: many
J: TRBJ2-2
CDR3: CASSIGPNTGELFF
DNA: TGCGCCAGCAGCATTGGACCGAACACCGGGGAGCTGTTTTTT

D: TRBD2
V: TRBV5-5
size: NA
J: TRBJ2-1
CDR3: CASSLAGSGVYNEQFF
DNA: TGTGCCAGCAGCTTGGCCGGGAGCGGGGTATACAATGAGCAGTTCTTC

D: TRBD2
V: TRBV28
size: few
J: TRBJ2-1
CDR3: CASSSGTSGSSYNEQFF
DNA: TGTGCCAGCAGTTCGGGGACTAGCGGGAGCTCCTACAATGAGCAGTTCTTC

D: NA
V: TRBV27
size: few
J: TRBJ1-5
CDR3: CASSPGVSNQPQHF
DNA: TGTGCCAGCAGTCCAGGGGTAAGCAATCAGCCCCAGCATTTT

D: NA
V: TRBV4-1
size: few
J: TRBJ1-2
CDR3: CASSRPNANYGYTF
DNA: TGCGCCAGCAGCCGTCCTAATGCTAACTATGGCTACACCTTC

D: NA
V: TRBV5-6
size: NA
J: TRBJ2-5
CDR3: CASTEGPGQETQYF
DNA: TGTGCCAGCACCGAGGGACCCGGCCAAGAGACCCAGTACTTC

D: TRBD1
V: TRBV6-5
size: NA
J: TRBJ1-5
CDR3: CASSKLQGNQPQHF
DNA: TGTGCCAGCAGTAAACTACAGGGGAATCAGCCCCAGCATTTT

D: TRBD1
V: TRBV20-1
size: NA
J: TRBJ2-5
CDR3: CSAARTGEETQYF
DNA: TGCAGTGCTGCCCGGACAGGGGAAGAGACCCAGTACTTC

D: NA
V: TRBV5-5
size: few
J: TRBJ2-2
CDR3: CASSLLGTNTGELFF
DNA: TGTGCCAGCAGCTTGCTAGGGACCAACACCGGGGAGCTGTTTTTT

D: TRBD2
V: TRBV7-2
size: many
J: TRBJ2-5
CDR3: CASSSLAGAKETQYF
DNA: TGTGCCAGCAGCTCACTAGCGGGGGCCAAAGAGACCCAGTACTTC

D: NA
V: TRBV29-1
size: few
J: TRBJ2-4
CDR3: CSVAPTISRNIQYF
DNA: TGCAGCGTTGCCCCGACAATATCACGGAACATTCAGTACTTC

D: TRBD1
V: TRBV6-2/TRBV6-3
size: NA
J: TRBJ2-7
CDR3: CASSRTGKPYEQYF
DNA: TGTGCCAGCAGTCGGACAGGGAAACCCTACGAGCAGTACTTC

D: NA
V: TRBV7-8
size: few
J: TRBJ2-5
CDR3: CASSFSRLGETQYF
DNA: TGTGCCAGCAGCTTTTCCCGGCTCGGAGAGACCCAGTACTTC

D: TRBD1
V: TRBV6-5
size: NA
J: TRBJ2-6
CDR3: CASSYGTGASSGANVLTF
DNA: TGTGCCAGCAGTTACGGGACAGGGGCTTCCTCTGGGGCCAACGTCCTGACTTTC

D: NA
V: TRBV20-1
size: NA
J: TRBJ2-7
CDR3: CSARDRRETEQYF
DNA: TGCAGTGCTAGAGATCGAAGGGAGACGGAGCAGTACTTC

D: TRBD1
V: TRBV5-1
size: NA
J: TRBJ1-2
CDR3: CASSLKGQGVDGYTF
DNA: TGCGCCAGCAGCTTGAAGGGACAGGGGGTAGATGGCTACACCTTC

D: TRBD2
V: TRBV5-4
size: many
J: TRBJ2-3
CDR3: CASSLGLALTDTQYF
DNA: TGTGCCAGCAGTTTGGGACTAGCCTTGACAGATACGCAGTATTTT

D: NA
V: TRBV20-1
size: many
J: TRBJ1-5
CDR3: CSAIGGIGNQPQHF
DNA: TGCAGTGCGATAGGGGGGATAGGGAATCAGCCCCAGCATTTT

D: NA
V: TRBV6-2/TRBV6-3
size: NA
J: TRBJ1-3
CDR3: CASSRRVKSSGNTIYF
DNA: TGTGCCAGCAGTCGACGAGTCAAGAGCTCTGGAAACACCATATATTTT